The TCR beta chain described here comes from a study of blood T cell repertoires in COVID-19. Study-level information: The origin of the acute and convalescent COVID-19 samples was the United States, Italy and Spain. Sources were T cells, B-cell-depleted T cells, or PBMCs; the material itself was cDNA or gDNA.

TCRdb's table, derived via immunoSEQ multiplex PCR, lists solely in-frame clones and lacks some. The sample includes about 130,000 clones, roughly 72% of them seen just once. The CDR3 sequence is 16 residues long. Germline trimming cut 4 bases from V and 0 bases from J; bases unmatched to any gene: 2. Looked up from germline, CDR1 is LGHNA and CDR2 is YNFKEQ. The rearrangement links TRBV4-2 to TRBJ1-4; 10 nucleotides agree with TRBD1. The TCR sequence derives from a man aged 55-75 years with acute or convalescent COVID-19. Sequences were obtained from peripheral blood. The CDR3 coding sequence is TGTGCCAGCAGCCCCGGACAGGGGGCAACTAATGAAAAACTGTTTTTT. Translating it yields CASSPGQGATNEKLFF.